These 23 T cell receptor beta chains came from one sample sequenced in a study of regulatory T cells in long-lasting Graves disease. Investigators prepared the TCR beta libraries by applying iRepertoire HTBI primers and Arm-PCR of CDR3 regions. In TCRdb, the multiplex PCR reads were re-called with MiXCR into one record per CDR3 protein. The data hold more than 350,000 distinct CDR3 sequences, with around 14% observed a single time. Time point here: newly diagnosed GD, antithyroid drugs for less than 3 months. With RNA extracted from PBMCs as input, the TCR library was made. A further study also used this sample, focusing on T cells in Graves' hyperthyroidism and ophthalmopathy.

Specimen: peripheral blood mononuclear cells (PBMCs), collected at new diagnosis, from a patient treated with antithyroid drugs. Receptors were obtained from a woman between 25 and 40 years old with Graves disease.

In its sample, this clonotype was seen many times. The chain recombines TRBV12-3 or TRBV12-4 with TRBJ2-1, with 10 bases fitting TRBD2. There are 16 residues in the CDR3. V was pared by 5 bases and J by 6 bases, with 10 bases of the junction left unmatched. The CDR3 protein is CASSPLAGVGLNEQFF. CDR3 bases: TGTGCCAGCAGTCCCCTAGCGGGAGTCGGGCTCAATGAGCAGTTCTTC.

A few counts support this clonotype. The chain has TRBV19 and TRBJ1-5; unclear D gene. Trimming left V 3 bases short and J 4 bases short, with 7 bases between. CDR3 length: 13 residues. CDR1 is LNHDA, CDR2 SQIVND, per germline (reference sequence). The CDR3 protein is CASSIGENQPQHF. CDR3 bases: TGTGCCAGTAGTATCGGGGAGAATCAGCCCCAGCATTTT.

In this sample, this clonotype turned up many times. V usage is TRBV7-8 and J usage is TRBJ2-2; D possibly corresponds to TRBD1 (6 bases). The ends were cut back, 5 bases at V and 5 bases at J, with 18 bases in the middle. Germline V gene sequence: CDR1 SGHVS, CDR2 FQNEAQ. The CDR3 is 16 amino acids. CDR3 in amino acids: CASSERQERRTGELFF. The DNA for the CDR3 is TGTGCCAGCAGCGAAAGACAGGAGAGACGGACCGGGGAGCTGTTTTTT.

The chain has TRBV11-2 and TRBJ1-6; maybe TRBD1 (5 bases). CDR3 length equals 16 residues. Germline V lookup: CDR1 SGHAT, CDR2 FQNNGV. The ends were cut back, 5 bases at V and 5 bases at J, with 16 bases in the middle. CDR3 sequence reads: CASSRAPGLNNSPLHF. The CDR3, as DNA: TGTGCCAGCAGCCGGGCTCCGGGACTGAATAATTCACCCCTCCACTTT.

This clonotype was recorded at least ten times. The gene calls are TRBV30 and TRBJ2-1; D possibly corresponds to TRBD1 (5 bases). This CDR3 comprises 13 residues. V was clipped by 0 bases and J by 10 bases, with 13 bases between them. The germline CDR1 and CDR2 sequences are GTSNPN and SVGIG (reference sequence). CDR3: CAWSVQARSEQFF. The CDR3 nucleotides read TGTGCCTGGAGTGTACAGGCACGTAGCGAGCAGTTCTTC.

V usage is TRBV20-1 and J usage is TRBJ2-1; 9 bases line up with TRBD2. After removal of 2 bases from V and 6 bases from J, the junction contained 8 bases not matched to a gene. In germline, CDR1 is DFQATT, CDR2 SNEGSKA (reference sequence). This CDR3 has 15 amino acids. CDR3 sequence: CSARPQAGGGNEQFF. In nucleotides, the CDR3 is TGCAGTGCTAGACCCCAAGCGGGAGGTGGCAATGAGCAGTTCTTC.

The table lists this clonotype with many counts. This chain joins TRBV11-2 and TRBJ2-2; 8 bases map to TRBD2. In germline, CDR1 is SGHAT, CDR2 FQNNGV. The CDR3 has 14 residues. V lost 8 bases, J lost 4 bases, and 6 bases stayed unmatched. Here the CDR3 DNA reads TGTGCCAGCTTCTTCACTAGCGGCACCGGGGAGCTGTTTTTT. Its protein is CASFFTSGTGELFF. Full variable domain (remainder filled in from reference TRBV11-2 and TRBJ2-2): EAGVAQSPRYKIIEKRQSVAFWCNPISGHATLYWYQQILGQGPKLLIQFQNNGVVDDSQLPKDRFSAERLKGVDSTLKIQPAKLEDSAVYLCASFFTSGTGELFFGEGSRLTVL.

This clonotype has just a few counts. This CDR3 is missing its conserved last phenylalanine or tryptophan, likely due to a read error. This chain links TRBV20-1 with TRBJ2-5; D is unclear. V was trimmed by 5 bases and J by 1 base, leaving 11 bases between them. Germline CDR1 reads DFQATT; CDR2 reads SNEGSKA (reference sequence). The CDR3 consists of 13 residues. CDR3 in DNA: TGCAGTGCTGGGCTAGGGTCCCAAGAGACCCAGTACCTC. Protein sequence: CSAGLGSQETQYL.

The chain couples TRBV20-1 to TRBJ1-3, with D hard to call. The V end lost 6 bases, the J end lost 0 bases, and 15 bases lay between the germline ends. This CDR3 comprises 15 residues. Germline lookup yields CDR1 DFQATT and CDR2 SNEGSKA (reference sequence). The CDR3 nucleotides read TGCAGTGCCGGCACCGGGTTTAGCTCTGGAAACACCATATATTTT. Amino acids: CSAGTGFSSGNTIYF.

This clonotype was detected ten times or more. This rearrangement joins TRBV28 to TRBJ1-6; D may be TRBD1 (5 bases). Germline CDR1 and CDR2: MDHEN and SYDVKM. The V and J ends lost 3 bases and 8 bases respectively, with 14 bases between them. CDR3 length: 15 residues. The chain's CDR3 is CASSFSQGLDSPLHF. CDR3 nucleotide sequence: TGTGCCAGCAGTTTTTCGCAGGGTCTAGATTCACCCCTCCACTTT.

This sequence joins TRBV20-1 and TRBJ2-7; 13 bases fit TRBD2. From germline, CDR1 is DFQATT and CDR2 SNEGSKA (reference sequence). V trimming: 6 bases; J trimming: 6 bases; junction bases outside the gene matches: 2. The CDR3 has 12 amino acids. CDR3 loop: CSARTSGSEQYF. CDR3 DNA sequence: TGCAGTGCAAGGACTAGCGGGAGCGAGCAGTACTTC.

This clonotype was found many times. A read error may account for a junction end that differs from germline. This chain joins TRBV5-1 and TRBJ2-7; TRBD2 is a possible D gene (6 bases). The CDR3 contains 15 residues. Germline V CDR1 and CDR2: SGHRS, YFSETQ. The CDR3 DNA follows: TGTGCCAGCAGCTTATGGGGGGACCCCATCGACGAGCAGTACTTC. Translated, it gives CASSLWGDPIDEQYF.

The chain uses TRBV4-2 and TRBJ2-5; D remains ambiguous. The CDR3 runs 16 residues. The V end lost 0 bases, the J end lost 5 bases, and 16 bases lay between the germline ends. Per the germline V gene, CDR1 is LGHNA and CDR2 is YNFKEQ. The CDR3 reads CASSQDRSSVGETQYF. CDR3 DNA sequence: TGTGCCAGCAGCCAAGATAGGTCAAGCGTTGGGGAGACCCAGTACTTC.

V usage is TRBV7-9 and J usage is TRBJ1-1; D ambiguous. In germline, CDR1 is SEHNR, CDR2 FQNEAQ (reference sequence). This CDR3 region has 14 residues. The V end lost 0 bases, the J end lost 3 bases, and 8 bases lay between the germline ends. Written as DNA, the CDR3 is TGTGCCAGCAGCTTAGCTGCGGGTCACACTGAAGCTTTCTTT. Translated: CASSLAAGHTEAFF.

Remarks on this clonotype: With only one base between it and a far larger clone, this is likely a read error. J is TRBJ2-7 and V is TRBV3-1; TRBD2 matches 11 bases. Germline V lookup: CDR1 LGHDT, CDR2 YNNKEL (reference sequence). The CDR3 runs to 16 residues. With 3 bases clipped from V and 7 bases from J, the junction kept 11 bases outside the gene matches. CDR3 in amino acids: CASSQGLADSYNEQYF. The CDR3 coding sequence is TGTGCCAGCAGCCAGGGACTAGCGGACTCTTACAATGAGCAGTACTTC.

This clonotype appeared many times. The CDR3: CSARDLSATMNTEAFF. CDR3 nucleotide sequence: TGCAGTGCTAGAGATCTGAGTGCCACCATGAACACTGAAGCTTTCTTT. J is TRBJ1-1 and V is TRBV20-1; no definite D call. From germline, CDR1 is DFQATT and CDR2 SNEGSKA (reference sequence). The CDR3 has 16 amino acids. Trimming removed 0 bases from V and 0 bases from J, with 14 bases in between.

This chain connects TRBV7-9 to TRBJ1-2; the D gene is possibly TRBD1 (6 bases). This CDR3 has 12 residues. Trimming pared 5 bases from V and 6 bases from J, leaving 10 bases between. The germline V gene encodes CDR1 SEHNR and CDR2 FQNEAQ (reference sequence). The CDR3 region is CASSLGTNGYTF. The CDR3 DNA reads TGTGCCAGCAGCCTAGGGACAAATGGCTACACCTTC.

The rearrangement links TRBV6-1 to TRBJ2-3; 9 bases agree with TRBD2. The V gene end was trimmed by 8 bases and the J gene end by 2 bases; junction bases not matched to a gene: 5. This CDR3 has 14 residues. CDR1 and CDR2 (germline): MNHNS, SASEGT. CDR3 residues: CASAGGLITDTQYF. In nucleotides, the CDR3 is TGTGCCAGCGCGGGAGGGCTTATCACAGATACGCAGTATTTT.

Many counts were recorded for this clonotype. V gene TRBV19 combines with J gene TRBJ2-1, with TRBD2 identical over 13 bases. V trimming: 6 bases; J trimming: 8 bases; junction bases outside the gene matches: 4. Germline CDR1 is LNHDA and CDR2 is SQIVND (reference sequence). There are 14 residues in the CDR3. The DNA for the CDR3 is TGTGCCAGTAGCGGACTAGCGGGAGTCGATGAGCAGTTCTTC. Its translation: CASSGLAGVDEQFF.

In its sample, this clonotype was seen many times. The J gene is TRBJ2-1, the V gene TRBV6-2 or TRBV6-3, with 7 positions matching TRBD1. Germline V gene lookup returns CDR1 MNHEY and CDR2 SVGEGT. The CDR3 runs to 13 residues. V dropped 6 bases and J dropped 10; count of bases not matched to a gene: 9. The CDR3 nucleotides are TGTGCCAGCAGGAATGACAGGGCCAGCGAGCAGTTCTTC. It encodes CASRNDRASEQFF.

This clonotype was seen only a few times. The chain combines TRBV20-1 with TRBJ1-2; D is uncertain. Deletions cut 6 bases from V and 4 bases from J, with 9 bases between. The CDR3 sequence is 11 residues long. Germline V gene data show CDR1 as DFQATT and CDR2 as SNEGSKA (reference sequence). In nucleotides, the CDR3 is TGCAGTGCCTACTCAGGCTATGGCTACACCTTC. Translating gives CSAYSGYGYTF.

The gene calls are TRBV10-2 and TRBJ2-7, with 10 bases aligning to TRBD1. In germline, CDR1 is WSHSY, CDR2 SAAADI. With V trimmed by 10 bases and J by 5 bases, 8 bases remained unmatched. This CDR3 is 13 amino acids long. In DNA form, the CDR3 reads TGCGCCATCACCGGGACAGGGGCCGACGAGCAGTACTTC. It codes for CAITGTGADEQYF.

The chain uses TRBV6-1 and TRBJ2-1; D ambiguous. V gave up 2 bases and J gave up 0 bases, with 11 bases separating them. CDR3 length equals 16 residues. The germline V gene encodes CDR1 MNHNS and CDR2 SASEGT. CDR3 DNA sequence: TGTGCCAGCAGTGAAAAGCTTACCACCTCCTACAATGAGCAGTTCTTC. Protein product: CASSEKLTTSYNEQFF.